The clone carrying this TCR beta chain was found many times. Its specificity is not known. The sample originates from a study of early T cells in non-severe SARS-CoV-2 infection. Study summary: Sequencing of unsorted whole blood was done on bulk RNA, leaving chains unpaired. Study-wide results and caveats: Anti-spike CD8 responses were favored in VDJdb matching, and private and CD4 specificities were missed.

Individual cDNA molecules received unique molecular identifiers during library preparation. TCRdb itself ran the 5' RACE reads through MiXCR, one entry per CDR3 protein. Of roughly 50,000 distinct CDR3 sequences listed, almost 9.5% were seen once; the top ten hold under 15%. The germline V gene has CDR1 MDHEN and CDR2 SYDVKM. The CDR3 extends over 14 amino acids. V was clipped by 4 bases and J by 3 bases; unmatched bases: 4. The chain carries TRBV28 and TRBJ2-3, with 7 bases lining up with TRBD2. The clonotype originates from an adult who was a healthcare worker with PCR-confirmed SARS-CoV-2 infection or an uninfected control (not recorded which). Input material: whole blood. The DNA of the CDR3 is TGTGCCAGCAGTTCGGGGGGAGTGACAGATACGCAGTATTTT. This translates into CASSSGGVTDTQYF.